Following are 5 T cell receptor beta chains from one sample sequenced in a study of blood T cell repertoires in COVID-19. Sequencing used immunoSEQ multiplex PCR; TCRdb keeps in-frame clones, though not all of them. In the table there are about 160,000 clones, 65% to 85% of which are singletons. The sequenced sample was peripheral blood. These receptors were obtained from an elderly woman with active or convalescent COVID-19.

V usage is TRBV12-3 or TRBV12-4 and J usage is TRBJ1-2; no reliable D call. V was shortened by 3 bases and J by 6 bases, with 11 bases between the two germline ends. The CDR3 has 13 residues. CDR3 in DNA: TGTGCCAGCAGTTTCCGGGGAAAGGATGGCTACACCTTC. Translation gives CASSFRGKDGYTF.

The CDR3 DNA reads as TGTGCCAGCAGCCGACTAGCGGGGGGGACCGGGGAGCTGTTTTTT. Amino acids: CASSRLAGGTGELFF. The chain is built from TRBV5-4 and TRBJ2-2; 14 bases map to TRBD2. Germline loops: CDR1 SGHNT, CDR2 YYREEE (reference sequence). V dropped 4 bases and J dropped 5; count of bases not matched to a gene: 1. The CDR3 spans 15 residues.

V gene TRBV7-9 combines with J gene TRBJ2-5; TRBD1 matches 7 bases. The CDR3 covers 16 residues. Germline loops: CDR1 SEHNR, CDR2 FQNEAQ (reference sequence). V was pared by 5 bases and J by 0 bases, with 9 bases of the junction left unmatched. This CDR3 is CASSPRTGMYQETQYF. The CDR3 DNA reads TGTGCCAGCAGCCCTCGGACAGGAATGTACCAAGAGACCCAGTACTTC.

The chain uses TRBV9 and TRBJ1-4; 9 nucleotides match TRBD1. This CDR3 has 14 residues. Germline assignment: CDR1 SGDLS and CDR2 YYNGEE. V was pared by 4 bases and J by 8 bases, with 6 bases of the junction left unmatched. CDR3 amino acids: CASSPQGAREKLFF. DNA of the CDR3: TGTGCCAGCAGCCCACAGGGGGCGCGCGAAAAACTGTTTTTT.

This chain joins TRBV5-8 and TRBJ2-4, with 8 nucleotides matching TRBD1. CDR3 length: 14 residues. Germline CDR1 reads SGHTS; CDR2 reads YDEGEE. The trim removed 4 bases at V and 3 bases at J, leaving 3 bases unmatched. CDR3 coding DNA: TGTGCCAGCAGCCTTGACAGGGGCAAAAACATTCAGTACTTC. It codes for CASSLDRGKNIQYF.